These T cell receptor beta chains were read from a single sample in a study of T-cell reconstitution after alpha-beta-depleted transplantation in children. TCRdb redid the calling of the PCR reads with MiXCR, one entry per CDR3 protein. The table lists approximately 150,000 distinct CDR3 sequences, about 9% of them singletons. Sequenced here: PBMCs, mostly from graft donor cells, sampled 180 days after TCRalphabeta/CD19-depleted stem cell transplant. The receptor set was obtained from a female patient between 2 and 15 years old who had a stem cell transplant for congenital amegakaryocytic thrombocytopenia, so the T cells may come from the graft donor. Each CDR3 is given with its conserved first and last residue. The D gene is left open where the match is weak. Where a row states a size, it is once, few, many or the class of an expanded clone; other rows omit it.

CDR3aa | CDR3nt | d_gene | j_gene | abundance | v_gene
CAWSGDRERPQHF | TGTGCCTGGAGTGGAGACAGGGAACGGCCCCAGCATTTT | TRBD1 | TRBJ1-5 | - | TRBV30
CAHTSSTYNEQFF | TGTGCCCATACGTCATCTACCTACAATGAGCAGTTCTTC | - | TRBJ2-1 | - | TRBV10-3
CASSVGLAGGETQYF | TGCGCCAGCAGCGTGGGGTTAGCGGGAGGAGAGACCCAGTACTTC | TRBD2 | TRBJ2-5 | many | TRBV5-1
CASSFFDQPQHF | TGTGCCAGCAGTTTTTTCGACCAGCCCCAGCATTTT | - | TRBJ1-5 | many | TRBV12-3/TRBV12-4
CSARASGGGDGIQYF | TGCAGTGCTAGGGCTTCTGGCGGCGGGGATGGCATTCAGTACTTC | - | TRBJ2-4 | many | TRBV20-1
CASSSGTARNPVLWETQYF | TGTGCCAGCAGTTCGGGGACAGCCCGAAACCCGGTGTTGTGGGAGACCCAGTACTTC | TRBD1 | TRBJ2-5 | few | TRBV12-3/TRBV12-4
CAITGLAGQTEQFF | TGTGCCATCACCGGACTAGCGGGGCAAACAGAGCAGTTCTTC | TRBD2 | TRBJ2-1 | many | TRBV10-3
CSVEVDDYNSPLHF | TGCAGCGTTGAGGTAGACGACTATAATTCACCCCTCCACTTT | - | TRBJ1-6 | many | TRBV29-1
CASSLQGMETQYF | TGCGCCAGCAGCTTGCAGGGGATGGAGACCCAGTACTTC | - | TRBJ2-5 | many | TRBV5-1
CASSYRGARTSWNEQFF | TGTGCCAGCAGCTATAGGGGTGCGAGGACTAGTTGGAATGAGCAGTTCTTC | TRBD2 | TRBJ2-1 | many | TRBV11-2
CASSLFSGPYEQYF | TGTGCCAGCAGCTTATTTTCAGGACCGTACGAGCAGTACTTC | - | TRBJ2-7 | - | TRBV7-3
CASSLATGQPQHF | TGTGCCAGCAGTTTAGCAACGGGTCAGCCCCAGCATTTT | - | TRBJ1-5 | many | TRBV12-3/TRBV12-4
CASSLSRDLPYYEQYF | TGCGCCAGCAGCCTATCCCGGGACCTCCCCTACTACGAGCAGTACTTC | - | TRBJ2-7 | - | TRBV4-3
CASSVVGGPGELFF | TGTGCCAGCAGCGTAGTTGGAGGCCCCGGGGAGCTGTTTTTT | - | TRBJ2-2 | - | TRBV9
CASSTILRDKKETQYF | TGTGCCAGCAGTACAATTCTCCGGGACAAAAAAGAGACCCAGTACTTC | - | TRBJ2-5 | few | TRBV28
CASSFEGVDGYTF | TGTGCCAGCAGTTTTGAGGGGGTGGATGGCTACACCTTC | - | TRBJ1-2 | few | TRBV12-3/TRBV12-4
CSVASPTSGIGTGELFF | TGCAGCGTTGCGTCCCCGACTAGCGGGATCGGAACCGGGGAGCTGTTTTTT | TRBD2 | TRBJ2-2 | - | TRBV29-1
CASNGLATDTQYF | TGCGCCAGCAACGGACTAGCTACAGATACGCAGTATTTT | TRBD2 | TRBJ2-3 | many | TRBV5-1
CASSELTGRGADTQYF | TGTGCCAGCAGTGAACTGACAGGACGGGGGGCAGATACGCAGTATTTT | - | TRBJ2-3 | many | TRBV2
CASSFGPDSEQYF | TGTGCCAGCAGCTTTGGGCCGGACAGCGAGCAGTACTTC | - | TRBJ2-7 | many | TRBV7-2
CASSEGRRYEQYF | TGCGCCAGCAGCGAAGGTAGAAGATACGAGCAGTACTTC | - | TRBJ2-7 | many | TRBV5-1
CASSSPGTRETQYF | TGCGCCAGCAGCTCCCCCGGGACCAGGGAGACCCAGTACTTC | - | TRBJ2-5 | many | TRBV5-1
CASGLVGHTDTQYF | TGTGCCAGCGGACTAGTGGGCCACACAGATACGCAGTATTTT | TRBD2 | TRBJ2-3 | few | TRBV7-2
CATSDLGDNYGYTF | TGTGCCACCAGTGATTTAGGGGACAACTATGGCTACACCTTC | - | TRBJ1-2 | few | TRBV24-1
CASSLSRLAGVGEQYF | TGTGCCAGCAGCCTAAGTCGCCTAGCGGGAGTTGGTGAGCAGTACTTC | TRBD2 | TRBJ2-7 | many | TRBV13
CASSLDATGELFF | TGTGCCAGCAGCTTGGACGCCACCGGGGAGCTGTTTTTT | - | TRBJ2-2 | - | TRBV7-9
CSARGREVYGYTF | TGCAGTGCTAGGGGCAGGGAGGTTTATGGCTACACCTTC | - | TRBJ1-2 | few | TRBV20-1
CASSSRQGWTDTQYF | TGTGCCAGCAGCTCCCGACAGGGTTGGACAGATACGCAGTATTTT | TRBD1 | TRBJ2-3 | many | TRBV5-5
CASTPFIDGGPGELFF | TGTGCCTCTACTCCTTTTATCGATGGGGGGCCCGGGGAGCTGTTTTTT | - | TRBJ2-2 | many | TRBV10-3
CASSLYGDRARRNEQFF | TGTGCCAGCAGTTTATATGGAGATCGTGCGAGGAGGAATGAGCAGTTCTTC | - | TRBJ2-1 | few | TRBV12-3/TRBV12-4
CASSEGGRAFF | TGTGCCAGCAGTGAGGGGGGCAGGGCTTTCTTT | - | TRBJ1-1 | many | TRBV12-3/TRBV12-4
CSALKLAGVADTQYF | TGCAGTGCTTTAAAACTAGCGGGAGTTGCAGATACGCAGTATTTT | TRBD2 | TRBJ2-3 | many | TRBV20-1
CSARTSGGLYNEQFF | TGCAGTGCTAGGACTAGCGGGGGTCTATACAATGAGCAGTTCTTC | TRBD2 | TRBJ2-1 | - | TRBV20-1
CSARGLAGELYEQYF | TGCAGTGCTAGAGGACTAGCGGGAGAATTGTACGAGCAGTACTTC | TRBD2 | TRBJ2-7 | - | TRBV20-1
CASSQVWGGRAGSGELFF | TGCGCCAGCAGCCAAGTCTGGGGCGGGAGGGCCGGCTCCGGGGAGCTGTTTTTT | TRBD2 | TRBJ2-2 | many | TRBV4-1
CSAGGGVAGYNEQFF | TGCAGTGCTGGTGGCGGAGTAGCGGGATACAATGAGCAGTTCTTC | TRBD2 | TRBJ2-1 | many | TRBV20-1
CSARAGTSGIGSTDTQYF | TGCAGTGCTAGAGCTGGGACTAGCGGGATAGGGAGCACAGATACGCAGTATTTT | TRBD2 | TRBJ2-3 | - | TRBV20-1
CASSSGLAGATGELFF | TGTGCCAGCAGCTCGGGACTAGCGGGAGCCACCGGGGAGCTGTTTTTT | TRBD2 | TRBJ2-2 | many | TRBV7-3
CASSLSGGANIQYF | TGTGCCAGCAGTTTATCCGGGGGCGCGAACATTCAGTACTTC | - | TRBJ2-4 | few | TRBV28
CSARVSGRAGELFF | TGCAGTGCTAGAGTGTCCGGCCGTGCCGGGGAGCTGTTTTTT | - | TRBJ2-2 | few | TRBV20-1
CASSLQPTDTIYF | TGTGCCAGCAGCTTACAGCCAACAGACACCATATATTTT | - | TRBJ1-3 | many | TRBV7-7
CASGVYGYTF | TGTGCCAGCGGAGTCTATGGCTACACCTTC | - | TRBJ1-2 | many | TRBV28
CSATRATDYSTDTQYF | TGCAGTGCTACTCGGGCGACAGATTATAGCACAGATACGCAGTATTTT | - | TRBJ2-3 | few | TRBV20-1
CASRYDQPGLGGNEQFF | TGCGCCAGCAGATATGACCAGCCAGGACTAGGGGGCAATGAGCAGTTCTTC | - | TRBJ2-1 | many | TRBV5-1
CASSLWGGGEKLFF | TGTGCCAGCAGCTTATGGGGGGGCGGAGAAAAACTGTTTTTT | - | TRBJ1-4 | - | TRBV7-2
CASRKISGGPNTGELFF | TGTGCCAGCAGGAAAATTAGCGGGGGGCCGAACACCGGGGAGCTGTTTTTT | TRBD2 | TRBJ2-2 | few | TRBV12-3/TRBV12-4
CASSVNRYQGVANTGELFF | TGTGCCAGCAGCGTAAATAGGTACCAGGGGGTCGCGAACACCGGGGAGCTGTTTTTT | TRBD1 | TRBJ2-2 | - | TRBV9
CSAWPGLPSYEQYF | TGCAGTGCGTGGCCGGGACTACCCTCCTACGAGCAGTACTTC | TRBD2 | TRBJ2-7 | few | TRBV20-1
CASSQDLSSGANVLTF | TGCGCCAGCAGCCAAGATTTAAGCTCTGGGGCCAACGTCCTGACTTTC | - | TRBJ2-6 | few | TRBV4-3
CASTSGRSGANVLTF | TGTGCCAGCACTAGCGGGAGATCTGGGGCCAACGTCCTGACTTTC | TRBD2 | TRBJ2-6 | few | TRBV12-3/TRBV12-4
CASSLDPKYEQYF | TGCGCCAGCAGCTTGGATCCCAAATACGAGCAGTACTTC | - | TRBJ2-7 | many | TRBV5-1
CASSVKARGTEAFF | TGTGCCAGCAGCGTCAAGGCGAGGGGGACTGAAGCTTTCTTT | - | TRBJ1-1 | few | TRBV3-1
CASSMGQGKETQYF | TGTGCCAGTAGTATGGGACAGGGGAAGGAGACCCAGTACTTC | TRBD1 | TRBJ2-5 | few | TRBV19
CATSEQVTDTQYF | TGTGCCACCAGTGAACAGGTCACAGATACGCAGTATTTT | - | TRBJ2-3 | many | TRBV24-1
CASSFATGGFEQYF | TGTGCCAGCAGCTTCGCGACGGGGGGGTTCGAGCAGTACTTC | TRBD2 | TRBJ2-7 | many | TRBV7-9
CSAHGAGEEQFF | TGCAGTGCTCACGGGGCGGGAGAGGAGCAGTTCTTC | TRBD2 | TRBJ2-1 | many | TRBV20-1
CSARGNPGDAVGSREQFF | TGCAGTGCTAGAGGAAATCCCGGCGACGCCGTGGGGTCCAGGGAGCAGTTCTTC | - | TRBJ2-1 | many | TRBV20-1